This T cell receptor (beta chain) was found in a study of blood T cell repertoires in COVID-19. Authors' analysis steps: Estimated nucleated cell counts came from reference gene primer amplification. Profiling relied on immunoSEQ multiplex PCR, and the TCRdb table lists in-frame clones only, not all of them. That table gives V, J and clone size, and the DNA gave D and trimming. This table holds 260,000 or so clones, around 82% found once. Germline V lookup: CDR1 LGHNA, CDR2 YNFKEQ. The CDR3 runs to 15 residues. V lost 0 bases and J 7 bases, leaving 15 bases between the germline ends. This clonotype was obtained from a woman in her seventies with acute or convalescent COVID-19. The sequenced sample consisted of peripheral blood. V usage is TRBV4-2 and J usage is TRBJ1-2; D not resolved. The CDR3 DNA is TGTGCCAGCAGCCAAGATGGGAGCCGCCCGCGTGGCTACACCTTC. This gives the protein CASSQDGSRPRGYTF.